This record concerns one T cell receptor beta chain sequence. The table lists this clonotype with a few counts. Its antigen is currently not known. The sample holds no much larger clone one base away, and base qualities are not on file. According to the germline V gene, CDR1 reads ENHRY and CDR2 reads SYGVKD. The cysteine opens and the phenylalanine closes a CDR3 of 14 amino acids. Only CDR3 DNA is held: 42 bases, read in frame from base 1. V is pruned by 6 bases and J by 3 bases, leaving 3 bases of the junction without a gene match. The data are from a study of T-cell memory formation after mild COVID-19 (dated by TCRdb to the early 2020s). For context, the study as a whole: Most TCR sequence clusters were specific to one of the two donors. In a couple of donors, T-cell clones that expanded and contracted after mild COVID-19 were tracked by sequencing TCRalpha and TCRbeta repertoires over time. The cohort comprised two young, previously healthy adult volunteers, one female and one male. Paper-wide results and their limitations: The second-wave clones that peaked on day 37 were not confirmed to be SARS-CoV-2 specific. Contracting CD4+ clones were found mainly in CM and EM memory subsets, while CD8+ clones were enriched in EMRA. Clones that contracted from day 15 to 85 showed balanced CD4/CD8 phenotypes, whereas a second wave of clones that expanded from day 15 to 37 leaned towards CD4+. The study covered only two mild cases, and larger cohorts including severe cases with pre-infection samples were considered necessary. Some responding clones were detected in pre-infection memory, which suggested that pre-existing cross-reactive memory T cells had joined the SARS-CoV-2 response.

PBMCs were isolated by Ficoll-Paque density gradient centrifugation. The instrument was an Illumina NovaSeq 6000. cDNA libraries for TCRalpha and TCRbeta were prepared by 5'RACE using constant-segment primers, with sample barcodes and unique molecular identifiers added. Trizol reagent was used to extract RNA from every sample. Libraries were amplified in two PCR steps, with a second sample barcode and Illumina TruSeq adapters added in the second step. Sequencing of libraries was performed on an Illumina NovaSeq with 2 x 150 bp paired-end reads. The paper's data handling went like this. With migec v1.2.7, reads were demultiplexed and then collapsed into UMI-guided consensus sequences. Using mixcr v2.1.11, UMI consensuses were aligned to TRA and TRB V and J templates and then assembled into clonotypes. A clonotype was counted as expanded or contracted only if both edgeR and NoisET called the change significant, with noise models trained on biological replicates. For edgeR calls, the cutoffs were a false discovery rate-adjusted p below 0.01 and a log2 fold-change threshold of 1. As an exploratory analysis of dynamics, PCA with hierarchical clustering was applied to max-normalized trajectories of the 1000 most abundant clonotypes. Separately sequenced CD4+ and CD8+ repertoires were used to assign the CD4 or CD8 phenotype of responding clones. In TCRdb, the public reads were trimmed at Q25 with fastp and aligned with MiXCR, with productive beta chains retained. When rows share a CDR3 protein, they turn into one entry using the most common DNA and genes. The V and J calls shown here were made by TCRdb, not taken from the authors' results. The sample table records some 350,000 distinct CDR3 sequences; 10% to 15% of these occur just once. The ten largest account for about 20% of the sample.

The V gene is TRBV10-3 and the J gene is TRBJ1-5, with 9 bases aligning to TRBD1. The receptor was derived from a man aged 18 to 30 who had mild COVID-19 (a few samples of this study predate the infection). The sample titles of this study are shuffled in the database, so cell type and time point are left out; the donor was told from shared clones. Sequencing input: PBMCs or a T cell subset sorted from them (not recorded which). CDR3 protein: CAIRGQGPNQPQHF. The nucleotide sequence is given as TGTGCCATCAGGGGACAGGGACCCAATCAGCCCCAGCATTTT.